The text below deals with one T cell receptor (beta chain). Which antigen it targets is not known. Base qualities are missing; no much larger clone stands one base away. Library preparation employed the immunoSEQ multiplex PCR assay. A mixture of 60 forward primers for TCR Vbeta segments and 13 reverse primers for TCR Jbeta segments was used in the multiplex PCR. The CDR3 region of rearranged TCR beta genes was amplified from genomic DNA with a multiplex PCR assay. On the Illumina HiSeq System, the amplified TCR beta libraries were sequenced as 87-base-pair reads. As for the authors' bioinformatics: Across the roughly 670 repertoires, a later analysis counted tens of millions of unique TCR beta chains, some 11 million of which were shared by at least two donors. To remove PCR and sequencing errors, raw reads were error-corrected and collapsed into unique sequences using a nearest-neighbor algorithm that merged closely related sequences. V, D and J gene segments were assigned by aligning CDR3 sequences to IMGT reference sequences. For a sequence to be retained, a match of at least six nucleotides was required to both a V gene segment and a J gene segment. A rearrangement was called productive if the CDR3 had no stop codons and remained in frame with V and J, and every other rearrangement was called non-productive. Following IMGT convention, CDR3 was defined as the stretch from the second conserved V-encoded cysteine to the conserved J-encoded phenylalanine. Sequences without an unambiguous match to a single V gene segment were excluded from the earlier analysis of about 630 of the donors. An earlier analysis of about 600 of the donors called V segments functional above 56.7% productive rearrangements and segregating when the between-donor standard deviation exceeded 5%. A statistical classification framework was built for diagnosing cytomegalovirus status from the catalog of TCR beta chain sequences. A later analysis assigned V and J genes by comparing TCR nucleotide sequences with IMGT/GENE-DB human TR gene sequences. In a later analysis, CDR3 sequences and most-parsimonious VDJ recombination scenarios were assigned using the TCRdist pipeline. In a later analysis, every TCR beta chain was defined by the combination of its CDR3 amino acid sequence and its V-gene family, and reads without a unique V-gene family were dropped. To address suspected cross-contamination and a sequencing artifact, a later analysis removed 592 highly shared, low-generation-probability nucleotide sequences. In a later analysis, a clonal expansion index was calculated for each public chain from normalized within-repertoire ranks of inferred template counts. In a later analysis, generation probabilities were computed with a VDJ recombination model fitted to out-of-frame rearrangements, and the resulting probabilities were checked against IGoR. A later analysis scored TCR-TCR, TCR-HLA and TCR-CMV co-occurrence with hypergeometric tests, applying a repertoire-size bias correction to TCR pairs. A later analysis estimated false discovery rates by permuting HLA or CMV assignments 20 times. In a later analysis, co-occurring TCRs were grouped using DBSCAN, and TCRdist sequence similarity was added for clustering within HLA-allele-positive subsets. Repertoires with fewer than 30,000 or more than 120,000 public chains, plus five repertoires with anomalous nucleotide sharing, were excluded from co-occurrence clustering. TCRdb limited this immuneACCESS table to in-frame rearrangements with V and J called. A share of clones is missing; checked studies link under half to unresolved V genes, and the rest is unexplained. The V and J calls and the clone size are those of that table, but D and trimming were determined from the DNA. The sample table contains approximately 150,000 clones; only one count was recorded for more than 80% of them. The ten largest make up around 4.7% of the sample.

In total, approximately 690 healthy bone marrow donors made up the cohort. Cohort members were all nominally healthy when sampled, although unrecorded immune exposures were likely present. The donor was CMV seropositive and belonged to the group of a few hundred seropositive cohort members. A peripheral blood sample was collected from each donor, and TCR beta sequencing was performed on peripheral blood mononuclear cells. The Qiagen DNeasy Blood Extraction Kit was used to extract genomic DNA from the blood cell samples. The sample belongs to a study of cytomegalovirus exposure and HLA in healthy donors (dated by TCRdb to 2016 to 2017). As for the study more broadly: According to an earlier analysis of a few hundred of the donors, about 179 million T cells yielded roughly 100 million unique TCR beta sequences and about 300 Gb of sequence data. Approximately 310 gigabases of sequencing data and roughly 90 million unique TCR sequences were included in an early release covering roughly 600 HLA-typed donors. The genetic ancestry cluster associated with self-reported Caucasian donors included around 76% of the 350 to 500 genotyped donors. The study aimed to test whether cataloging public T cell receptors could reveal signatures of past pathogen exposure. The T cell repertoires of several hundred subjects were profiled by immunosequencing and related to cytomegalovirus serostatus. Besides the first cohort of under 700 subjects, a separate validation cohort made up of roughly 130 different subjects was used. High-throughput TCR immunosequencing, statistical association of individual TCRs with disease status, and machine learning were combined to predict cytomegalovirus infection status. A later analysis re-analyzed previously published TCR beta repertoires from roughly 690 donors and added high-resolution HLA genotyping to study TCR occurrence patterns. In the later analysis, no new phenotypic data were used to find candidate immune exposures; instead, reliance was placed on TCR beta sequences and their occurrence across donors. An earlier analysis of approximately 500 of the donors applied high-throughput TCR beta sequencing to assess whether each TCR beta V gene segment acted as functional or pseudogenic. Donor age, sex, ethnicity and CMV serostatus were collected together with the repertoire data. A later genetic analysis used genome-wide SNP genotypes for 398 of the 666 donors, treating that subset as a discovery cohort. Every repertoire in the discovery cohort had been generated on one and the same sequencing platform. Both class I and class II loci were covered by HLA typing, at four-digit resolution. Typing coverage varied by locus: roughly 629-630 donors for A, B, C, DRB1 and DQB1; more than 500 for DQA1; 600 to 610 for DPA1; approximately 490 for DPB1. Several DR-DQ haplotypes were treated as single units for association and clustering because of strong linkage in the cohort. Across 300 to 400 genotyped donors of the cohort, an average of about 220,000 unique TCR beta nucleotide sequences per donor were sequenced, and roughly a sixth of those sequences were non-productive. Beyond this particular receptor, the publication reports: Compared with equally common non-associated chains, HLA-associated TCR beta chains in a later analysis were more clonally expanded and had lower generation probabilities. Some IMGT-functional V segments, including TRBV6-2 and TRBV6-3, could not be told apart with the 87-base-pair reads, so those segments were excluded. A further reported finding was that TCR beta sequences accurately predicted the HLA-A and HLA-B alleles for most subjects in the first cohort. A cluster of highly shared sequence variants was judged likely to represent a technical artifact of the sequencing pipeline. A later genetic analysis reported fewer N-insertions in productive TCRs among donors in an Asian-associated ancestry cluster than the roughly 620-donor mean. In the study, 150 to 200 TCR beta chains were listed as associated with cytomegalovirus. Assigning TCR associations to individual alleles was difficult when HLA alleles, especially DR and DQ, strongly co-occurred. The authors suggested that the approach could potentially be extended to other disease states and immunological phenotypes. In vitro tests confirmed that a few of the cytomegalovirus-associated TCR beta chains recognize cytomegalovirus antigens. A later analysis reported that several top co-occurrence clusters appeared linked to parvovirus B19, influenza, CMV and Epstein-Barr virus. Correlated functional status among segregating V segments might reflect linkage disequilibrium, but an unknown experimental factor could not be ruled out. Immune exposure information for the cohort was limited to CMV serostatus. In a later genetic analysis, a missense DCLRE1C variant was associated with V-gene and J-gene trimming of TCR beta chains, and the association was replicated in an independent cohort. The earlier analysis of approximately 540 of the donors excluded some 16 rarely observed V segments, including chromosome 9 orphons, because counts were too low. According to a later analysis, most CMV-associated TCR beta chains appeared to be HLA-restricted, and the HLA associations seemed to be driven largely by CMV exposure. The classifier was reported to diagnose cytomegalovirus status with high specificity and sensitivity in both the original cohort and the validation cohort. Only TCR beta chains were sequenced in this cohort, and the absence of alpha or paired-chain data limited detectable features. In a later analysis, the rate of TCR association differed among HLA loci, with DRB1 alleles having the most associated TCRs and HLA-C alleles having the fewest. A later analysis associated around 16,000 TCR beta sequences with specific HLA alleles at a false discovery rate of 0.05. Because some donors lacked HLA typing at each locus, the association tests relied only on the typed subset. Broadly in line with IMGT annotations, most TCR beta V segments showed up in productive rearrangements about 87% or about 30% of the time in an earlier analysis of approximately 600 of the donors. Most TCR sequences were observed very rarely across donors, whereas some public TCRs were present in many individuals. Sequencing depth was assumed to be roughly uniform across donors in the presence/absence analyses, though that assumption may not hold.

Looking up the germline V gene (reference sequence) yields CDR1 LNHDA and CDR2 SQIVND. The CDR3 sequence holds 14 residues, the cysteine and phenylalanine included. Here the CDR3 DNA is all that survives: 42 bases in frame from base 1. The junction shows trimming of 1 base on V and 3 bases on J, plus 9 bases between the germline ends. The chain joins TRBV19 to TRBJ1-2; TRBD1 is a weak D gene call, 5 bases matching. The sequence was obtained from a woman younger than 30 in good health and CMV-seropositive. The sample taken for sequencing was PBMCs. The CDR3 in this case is CASSIVSRDYGYTF. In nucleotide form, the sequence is TGTGCCAGTAGTATAGTATCCAGGGACTATGGCTACACCTTC.